The entry below gives a single TCR beta chain sequence along with its context. The target antigen is unknown. These data belong to a study of shared clonotypes between healthy human individuals. Study details: A couple of women and a few men aged 18 to 49 served as donors.

TCRdb keeps only in-frame clones here, not all; method: immunoSEQ multiplex PCR. The repertoire holds 180,000 or so clones, with roughly 91% as singletons. The CD4+ fraction was divided into a CD45RA+ naive subset and a CD45RA-negative memory subset. Germline V gene sequence: CDR1 MNHNY, CDR2 SVGAGI (reference sequence). The CDR3 has 15 residues. Study-level points and caveats: Richness estimates generally favored naive over memory subsets.

The J gene is TRBJ2-5, the V gene TRBV6-6, with a tentative D call TRBD2 (5 bases). TRBJ2-7 explains the end of the DNA better; the J call may be wrong. The sample comprised naive CD4+ T cells sorted from blood. Subset indicated: CD45RA+ positively selected. The origin of this receptor is a woman aged 30 to 39 in good health. The chain's CDR3 is CASRDLKRTSNEQYF. The CDR3 DNA reads TGTGCCAGCAGAGACCTTAAGCGGACCTCGAACGAGCAGTACTTC.